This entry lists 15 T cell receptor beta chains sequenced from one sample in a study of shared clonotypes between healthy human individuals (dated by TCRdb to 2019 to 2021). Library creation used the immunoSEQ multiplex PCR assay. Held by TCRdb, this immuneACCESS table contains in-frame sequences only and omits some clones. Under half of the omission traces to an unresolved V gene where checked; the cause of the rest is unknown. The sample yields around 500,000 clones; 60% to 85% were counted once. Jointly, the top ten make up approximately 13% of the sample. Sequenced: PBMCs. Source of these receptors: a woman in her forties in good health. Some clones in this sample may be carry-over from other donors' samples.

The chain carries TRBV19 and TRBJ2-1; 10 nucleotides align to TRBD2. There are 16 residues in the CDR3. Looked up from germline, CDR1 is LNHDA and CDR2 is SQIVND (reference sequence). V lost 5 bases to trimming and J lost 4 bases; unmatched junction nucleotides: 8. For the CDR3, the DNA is TGTGCCAGTAGTGGTCTAACTAGCGGGACTTACAATGAGCAGTTCTTC. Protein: CASSGLTSGTYNEQFF.

The CDR3 region is CASSLAPTANVLTF. DNA of the CDR3: TGTGCCAGCAGCTTAGCCCCGACGGCCAACGTCCTGACTTTC. The rearrangement uses TRBV11-2 and TRBJ2-6; D unresolved. V was pared by 1 base and J by 6 bases, with 7 bases between. The germline CDR1 and CDR2 sequences are SGHAT and FQNNGV. The CDR3 covers 14 residues.

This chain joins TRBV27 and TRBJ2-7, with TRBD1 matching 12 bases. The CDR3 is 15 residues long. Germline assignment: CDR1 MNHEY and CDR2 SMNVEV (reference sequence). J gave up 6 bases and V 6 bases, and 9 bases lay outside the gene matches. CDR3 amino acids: CASSHRDRGRGEQYF. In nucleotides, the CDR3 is TGTGCCAGCAGCCACCGGGACAGGGGGCGCGGCGAGCAGTACTTC.

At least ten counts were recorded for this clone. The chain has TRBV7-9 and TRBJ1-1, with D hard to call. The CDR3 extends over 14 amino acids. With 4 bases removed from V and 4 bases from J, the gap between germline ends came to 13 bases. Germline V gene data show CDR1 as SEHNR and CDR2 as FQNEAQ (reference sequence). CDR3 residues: CASSSWEGGTEAFF. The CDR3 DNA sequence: TGTGCCAGCAGCTCTTGGGAGGGAGGCACTGAAGCTTTCTTT.

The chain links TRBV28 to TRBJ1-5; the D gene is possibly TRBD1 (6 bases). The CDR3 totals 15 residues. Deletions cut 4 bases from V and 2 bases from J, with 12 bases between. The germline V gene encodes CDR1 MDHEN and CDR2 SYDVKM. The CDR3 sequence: CASSSQGWGNQPQHF. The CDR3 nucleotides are TGTGCCAGCAGTTCACAGGGTTGGGGCAATCAGCCCCAGCATTTT. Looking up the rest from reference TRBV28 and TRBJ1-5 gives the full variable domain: DVKVTQSSRYLVKRTGEKVFLECVQDMDHENMFWYRQDPGLGLRLIYFSYDVKMKEKGDIPEGYSVSREKKERFSLILESASTNQTSMYLCASSSQGWGNQPQHFGDGTRLSIL.

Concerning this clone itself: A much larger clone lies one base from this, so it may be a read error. The CDR3: CASSDGTSGSDEQFF. The CDR3 coding sequence is TGTGCCAGCAGTGACGGGACTAGCGGGAGTGATGAGCAGTTCTTC. This chain joins TRBV6-4 and TRBJ2-1, with TRBD2 matching over 14 bases. V was pared by 2 bases and J by 8 bases, with 2 bases of the junction left unmatched. The CDR3 sequence is 15 residues long. Germline loops: CDR1 MRHNA, CDR2 SNTAGT.

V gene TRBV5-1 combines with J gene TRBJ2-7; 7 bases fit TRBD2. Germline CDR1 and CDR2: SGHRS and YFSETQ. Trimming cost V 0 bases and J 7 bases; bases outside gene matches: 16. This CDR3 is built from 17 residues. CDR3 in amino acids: CASSLGLLAGLRWEQYF. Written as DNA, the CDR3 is TGCGCCAGCAGCTTGGGGCTTTTAGCGGGCCTCCGCTGGGAGCAGTACTTC. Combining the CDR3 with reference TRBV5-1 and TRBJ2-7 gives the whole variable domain KAGVTQTPRYLIKTRGQQVTLSCSPISGHRSVSWYQQTPGQGLQFLFEYFSETQRNKGNFPGRFSGRQFSNSRSEMNVSTLELGDSALYLCASSLGLLAGLRWEQYFGPGTRLTVT.

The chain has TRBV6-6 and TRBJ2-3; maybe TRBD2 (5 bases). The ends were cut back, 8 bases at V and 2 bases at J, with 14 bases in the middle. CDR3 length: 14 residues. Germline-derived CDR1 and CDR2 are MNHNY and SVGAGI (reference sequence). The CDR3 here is CASGPTTNTDTQYF. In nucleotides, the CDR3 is TGTGCCAGCGGCCCCACGACTAACACAGATACGCAGTATTTT.

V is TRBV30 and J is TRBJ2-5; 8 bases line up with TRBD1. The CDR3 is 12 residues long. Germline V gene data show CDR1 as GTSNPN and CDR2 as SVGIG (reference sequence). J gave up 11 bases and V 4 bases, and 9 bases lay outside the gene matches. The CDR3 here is CAWTRDRKRQYF. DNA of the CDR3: TGTGCCTGGACCCGGGACAGGAAACGGCAGTACTTC.

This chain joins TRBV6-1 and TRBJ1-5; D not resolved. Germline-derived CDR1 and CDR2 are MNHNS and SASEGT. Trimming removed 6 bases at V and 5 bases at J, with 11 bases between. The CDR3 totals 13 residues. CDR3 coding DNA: TGTGCCAGCAGCCCTATGCCTCATCAGCCCCAGCATTTT. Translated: CASSPMPHQPQHF.

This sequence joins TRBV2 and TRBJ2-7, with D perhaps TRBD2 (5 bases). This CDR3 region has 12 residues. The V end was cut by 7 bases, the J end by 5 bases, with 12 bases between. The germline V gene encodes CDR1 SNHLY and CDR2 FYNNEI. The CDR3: CASIRERDEQYF. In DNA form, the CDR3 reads TGTGCCAGCATTCGGGAAAGGGACGAGCAGTACTTC.

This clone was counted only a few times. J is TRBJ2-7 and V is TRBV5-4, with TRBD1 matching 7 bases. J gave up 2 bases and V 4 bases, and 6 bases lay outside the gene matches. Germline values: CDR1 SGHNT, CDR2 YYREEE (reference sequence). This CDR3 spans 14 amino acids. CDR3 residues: CASSPGTDTYEQYF. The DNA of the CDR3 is TGTGCCAGCAGCCCCGGGACAGATACCTACGAGCAGTACTTC.

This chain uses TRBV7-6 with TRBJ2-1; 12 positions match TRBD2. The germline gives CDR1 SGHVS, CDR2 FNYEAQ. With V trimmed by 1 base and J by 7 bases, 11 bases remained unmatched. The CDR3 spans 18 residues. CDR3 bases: TGTGCCAGCAGCTTAGGAAGGGCGACTAGCGGGAGTGGGAATGAGCAGTTCTTC. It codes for CASSLGRATSGSGNEQFF.

The CDR3 region has the DNA TGTGCCAGTATAGATCGTCCCGGATCCTTGGGCGGCTACACCTTC. Its translation is CASIDRPGSLGGYTF. V is TRBV19 and J is TRBJ1-2; D gene unclear. V lost 7 bases, J lost 8 bases, and 23 bases lay in between. The CDR3 is made up of 15 amino acids. CDR1 and CDR2 (germline): LNHDA, SQIVND (reference sequence). The full variable domain, with the rest looked up from reference TRBV19 and TRBJ1-2, is DGGITQSPKYLFRKEGQNVTLSCEQNLNHDAMYWYRQDPGQGLRLIYYSQIVNDFQKGDIAEGYSVSREKKESFPLTVTSAQKNPTAFYLCASIDRPGSLGGYTFGSGTRLTVV.

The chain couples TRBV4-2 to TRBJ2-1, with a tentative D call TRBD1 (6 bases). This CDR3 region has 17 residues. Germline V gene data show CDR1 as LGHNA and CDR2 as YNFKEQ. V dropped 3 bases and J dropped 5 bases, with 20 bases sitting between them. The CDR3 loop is CASSHPLGGQGNNEQFF. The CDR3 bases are TGTGCCAGCAGCCATCCTTTGGGCGGCCAGGGGAACAATGAGCAGTTCTTC.